These 29 T cell receptor beta chains were all obtained from the same sample, sequenced in a study of graft-versus-host responses after intestinal transplantation. Sequencing used immunoSEQ multiplex PCR; TCRdb keeps in-frame clones, though not all of them. This sample has more than 90,000 clones, with 85% to 95% found just once. Their antigens are not known. Sequencing was performed on unstimulated CD4+ T cells sorted from spleen or lymph node cells, taken before transplant. The origin of the receptors is a human donor who was the organ donor for an intestinal transplant.

This chain links TRBV7-8 with TRBJ1-1; perhaps TRBD1 as D (5 bases). The V gene's germline CDR1 is SGHVS and CDR2 FQNEAQ. V lost 3 bases and J lost 1, with 6 bases in between. The CDR3 is made up of 13 amino acids. CDR3 amino acids: CASSFGANTEAFF. Written as DNA, the CDR3 is TGTGCCAGCAGCTTCGGGGCGAACACTGAAGCTTTCTTT.

The genes are TRBV6-5 and TRBJ1-1; D gene uncertain. Per germline, CDR1 MNHEY and CDR2 SVGAGI. Trimming pared 5 bases from V and 3 bases from J, leaving 10 bases between. The CDR3 runs 13 residues. The CDR3 loop reads CASSPGSYTEAFF. The CDR3, as DNA: TGTGCCAGCAGTCCGGGGTCGTACACTGAAGCTTTCTTT.

This rearrangement joins TRBV7-6 to TRBJ1-1; TRBD1 matches at 7 bases. CDR3 length: 13 amino acids. CDR1 is SGHVS, CDR2 FNYEAQ, per germline. V shed 5 bases, J shed 3 bases, and the junction held 3 bases outside the gene matches. CDR3 residues: CASSPGGDTEAFF. The CDR3 DNA reads as TGTGCCAGCAGCCCAGGGGGTGACACTGAAGCTTTCTTT.

This clone was detected only once. The chain employs TRBV19 and TRBJ1-3; 10 nucleotides match TRBD1. The CDR3 spans 14 residues. The J segment lost 5 bases and the V segment lost 3 bases, leaving 1 base of the junction unmatched. Germline V gives CDR1 LNHDA, CDR2 SQIVND (reference sequence). The CDR3 coding sequence is TGTGCCAGTAGTATGGGACAGGGGAGAAACACCATATATTTT. Translating gives CASSMGQGRNTIYF.

This chain uses TRBV6-5 with TRBJ1-1, with a tentative D call TRBD1 (6 bases). CDR3 size: 13 residues. Germline V gives CDR1 MNHEY, CDR2 SVGAGI. V shed 7 bases and J shed 1 base, with 10 bases lying between them. The CDR3 sequence is CASTMGANTEAFF. In DNA form, the CDR3 reads TGTGCCAGCACCATGGGGGCGAACACTGAAGCTTTCTTT.

The rearrangement links TRBV20-1 to TRBJ2-5; D unresolved. In germline, CDR1 is DFQATT, CDR2 SNEGSKA (reference sequence). CDR3 length: 10 residues. Trimming removed 6 bases at V and 2 bases at J, with 4 bases between. The CDR3 DNA is TGCAGTGCCTCACAAGAGACCCAGTACTTC. This encodes CSASQETQYF.

The rearrangement links TRBV30 to TRBJ2-1; 13 bases map to TRBD2. CDR1 and CDR2 from the germline V gene are GTSNPN and SVGIG (reference sequence). The CDR3 runs 15 residues. The junction had 3 bases not matched to a gene; V was cut back by 2 bases and J by 5 bases. In DNA, the CDR3 is TGTGCCTGGAGTACCGGACTAGCGGGAGACAATGAGCAGTTCTTC. Amino acid sequence: CAWSTGLAGDNEQFF.

For this clone: Different DNA sequences within this sample yield the same CDR3. This sequence joins TRBV5-6 and TRBJ1-5; D perhaps matches TRBD1 (6 bases). Germline V gives CDR1 SGHDT, CDR2 YYEEEE. The V gene lost 4 bases and the J gene lost 7 bases, with 15 bases spanning the gap. The CDR3 sequence is 14 residues long. CDR3 bases: TGTGCCAGCAGCCTGGGTCGGGGGGGCCAGCCCCAGCATTTT. Translating it yields CASSLGRGGQPQHF.

The chain carries TRBV6-1 and TRBJ1-2; 9 bases align to TRBD1. From germline, CDR1 is MNHNS and CDR2 SASEGT. V dropped 6 bases and J dropped 7; count of bases not matched to a gene: 6. The CDR3 loop spans 13 amino acids. The CDR3 region is CASSRTGEIGYTF. The CDR3 DNA follows: TGTGCCAGCAGCCGGACAGGGGAGATTGGCTACACCTTC.

This clone occurred once. The chain carries TRBV27 and TRBJ1-2, with D unresolved. The CDR3 consists of 16 residues. Germline lookup yields CDR1 MNHEY and CDR2 SMNVEV (reference sequence). Trimming left V 3 bases short and J 0 bases short, with 14 bases between. CDR3 DNA sequence: TGTGCCAGCAGTTTCCATTCCGGGTTAGCTAACTATGGCTACACCTTC. It yields the protein CASSFHSGLANYGYTF.

The chain couples TRBV6-5 to TRBJ2-7, with 8 bases identical to TRBD2. CDR1 is MNHEY and CDR2 is SVGAGI in the germline V gene. Trimming at V came to 8 bases and at J to 0 bases, leaving 9 bases not matched to a gene. The CDR3 length is 15 residues. The CDR3 region is CASSRGSGVSYEQYF. The DNA for the CDR3 is TGTGCCAGCTCGAGGGGTAGCGGGGTCTCCTACGAGCAGTACTTC.

V and J are TRBV11-3 and TRBJ1-1, with unresolved D. Germline lookup yields CDR1 SGHNT and CDR2 YENEEA. The V end lost 8 bases, the J end lost 0 bases, and 10 bases lay between the germline ends. The CDR3 is 13 amino acids. The CDR3 bases are TGTGCCAGCGGGGTAAACATGAACACTGAAGCTTTCTTT. Residues: CASGVNMNTEAFF. Filled out from reference TRBV11-3 and TRBJ1-1, the complete variable domain reads EAGVVQSPRYKIIEKKQPVAFWCNPISGHNTLYWYLQNLGQGPELLIRYENEEAVDDSQLPKDRFSAERLKGVDSTLKIQPAELGDSAVYLCASGVNMNTEAFFGQGTRLTVV.

The chain couples TRBV28 to TRBJ2-5, with 9 positions matching TRBD1. The V gene's germline CDR1 is MDHEN and CDR2 SYDVKM. The CDR3 spans 16 residues. V lost 2 bases and J lost 3; bases outside the gene matches: 7. The CDR3 nucleotides are TGTGCCAGCAGTTTAGGGTTTACAGGGGGCGAAGAGACCCAGTACTTC. Translation: CASSLGFTGGEETQYF.

The table lists this clone with a few counts. The rearrangement uses TRBV12-5 and TRBJ1-5; D not certain. The V end lost 4 bases, the J end lost 3 bases, and 1 base lay between the germline ends. The CDR3 is 11 residues long. Germline CDR1 LGHNT, CDR2 FRNRAP. The DNA of the CDR3 is TGTGCTAGTGGTTACAATCAGCCCCAGCATTTT. The encoded protein is CASGYNQPQHF. The full variable domain, with the rest looked up from reference TRBV12-5 and TRBJ1-5, is DARVTQTPRHKVTEMGQEVTMRCQPILGHNTVFWYRQTMMQGLELLAYFRNRAPLDDSGMPKDRFSAEMPDATLATLKIQPSEPRDSAVYFCASGYNQPQHFGDGTRLSIL.

V and J are TRBV5-4 and TRBJ1-1; the D gene is possibly TRBD1 (6 bases). The V gene lost 3 bases and the J gene lost 1 base, with 10 bases spanning the gap. Germline-derived CDR1 and CDR2 are SGHNT and YYREEE (reference sequence). This CDR3 region has 14 residues. For the CDR3, the DNA is TGTGCCAGCAGCTACACGGGACAGAACACTGAAGCTTTCTTT. Residues: CASSYTGQNTEAFF.

This rearrangement joins TRBV28 to TRBJ1-2; D possibly corresponds to TRBD1 (5 bases). This CDR3 is built from 13 residues. Trimming pared 4 bases from V and 4 bases from J, leaving 10 bases between. Germline V CDR1 and CDR2: MDHEN, SYDVKM. The CDR3 protein is CASSSGYTYGYTF. The CDR3 region has the DNA TGTGCCAGCAGTTCAGGGTACACCTATGGCTACACCTTC.

CDR3 protein: CASSRQGSTEAFF. In nucleotides, the CDR3 is TGCGCCAGCAGCCGACAGGGCAGCACTGAAGCTTTCTTT. The chain carries TRBV4-1 and TRBJ1-1, with 7 bases identical to TRBD1. The trim removed 4 bases at V and 4 bases at J, leaving 3 bases unmatched. The CDR3 length is 13 residues. Germline V gene lookup returns CDR1 MGHRA and CDR2 YSYEKL.

The chain recombines TRBV11-2 with TRBJ2-7; TRBD2 matches 9 bases. This CDR3 is 15 amino acids long. V was clipped by 1 base and J by 3 bases; unmatched bases: 4. The germline V gene has CDR1 SGHAT and CDR2 FQNNGV. The CDR3 DNA reads TGTGCCAGCAGCTTAGGTTTGCGGGAGGGCTACGAGCAGTACTTC. This encodes CASSLGLREGYEQYF.

The chain combines TRBV30 with TRBJ2-2; 9 bases match TRBD1. CDR1 is GTSNPN, CDR2 SVGIG, per germline (reference sequence). V shed 6 bases and J 5 bases; nucleotides not matched to a gene: 13. The CDR3 covers 16 residues. CDR3 sequence (DNA): TGTGCCTGTGAAATGCGGACAGGGGTGCGAACCGGGGAGCTGTTTTTT. Translation gives CACEMRTGVRTGELFF. Full variable domain (rest looked up from reference TRBV30 and TRBJ2-2): SQTIHQWPATLVQPVGSPLSLECTVEGTSNPNLYWYRQAAGRGLQLLFYSVGIGQISSEVPQNLSASRPQDRQFILSSKKLLLSDSGFYLCACEMRTGVRTGELFFGEGSRLTVL.

The chain is built from TRBV18 and TRBJ2-1, with 7 bases aligning to TRBD1. The CDR3 is 13 amino acids. The germline V gene has CDR1 KGHSH and CDR2 LQKENI. The V segment lost 2 bases and the J segment 5 bases; nucleotides outside the gene matches: 0. As DNA, the CDR3 is TGTGCCAGCTCACCAGGGACAGACAATGAGCAGTTCTTC. It is translated as CASSPGTDNEQFF.

The rearrangement links TRBV7-2 to TRBJ1-6; TRBD1 matches at 12 bases. The V and J ends lost 1 base and 10 bases, in that order; junction bases with no gene match: 5. There are 16 residues in the CDR3. The germline V gene has CDR1 SGHTA and CDR2 FQGNSA. This chain's CDR3 is CASSLGDRGHGSPLHF. CDR3 DNA: TGTGCCAGCAGCTTAGGGGACAGGGGGCATGGCTCACCCCTCCACTTT.

The chain couples TRBV5-1 to TRBJ2-3; 11 nucleotides agree with TRBD1. The germline CDR1 and CDR2 sequences are SGHRS and YFSETQ. The junction had 4 bases not matched to a gene; V was cut back by 3 bases and J by 1 base. This CDR3 comprises 16 residues. CDR3: CASSSRTGGGTDTQYF. The CDR3 DNA reads as TGCGCCAGCAGCTCCAGGACAGGGGGCGGCACAGATACGCAGTATTTT.

The chain joins TRBV25-1 to TRBJ2-7, with D possibly being TRBD1 or TRBD2 (6 bases each). This CDR3 comprises 12 residues. Germline assignment: CDR1 MGHDK and CDR2 SYGVNS. The V end was cut by 6 bases, the J end by 7 bases, with 13 bases between. The CDR3 coding sequence is TGTGCCAGCAGGTGGGGGGCAAGTGAGCAGTACTTC. Its protein is CASRWGASEQYF.

The genes are TRBV19 and TRBJ2-1, with D perhaps matching TRBD2 (7 bases). The CDR3 runs to 12 residues. V dropped 5 bases and J dropped 10 bases, with 12 bases sitting between them. In germline, CDR1 is LNHDA, CDR2 SQIVND (reference sequence). The CDR3, as DNA: TGTGCCAGTAGTGAGGGGGGGGACGAGCAGTTCTTC. It codes for CASSEGGDEQFF.

The chain is built from TRBV18 and TRBJ2-3, with D perhaps TRBD2 (6 bases). The CDR3 sequence is 15 residues long. The germline V gene has CDR1 KGHSH and CDR2 LQKENI. The ends were cut back, 4 bases at V and 4 bases at J, with 15 bases in the middle. The CDR3 spells CASSRGLDGSDTQYF. The CDR3 bases are TGTGCCAGCTCACGGGGACTCGACGGGTCAGATACGCAGTATTTT.

The V gene is TRBV7-8, the J gene TRBJ2-5; D tentatively fits TRBD1 or TRBD2 (6 bases each). The CDR3 sequence is 17 residues long. Germline loops: CDR1 SGHVS, CDR2 FQNEAQ. Trimming pared 0 bases from V and 2 bases from J, leaving 16 bases between. CDR3 in DNA: TGTGCCAGCAGCTTAGCGTATAGAGGGGGGATACAAGAGACCCAGTACTTC. As protein: CASSLAYRGGIQETQYF.

V gene TRBV9 combines with J gene TRBJ2-2, with D possibly being TRBD2 (5 bases). The germline CDR1 and CDR2 sequences are SGDLS and YYNGEE. V was clipped by 4 bases and J by 0 bases, with 10 bases between them. This CDR3 comprises 15 residues. CDR3 in DNA: TGTGCCAGCAGCACAAATAGCGCGAACACCGGGGAGCTGTTTTTT. It codes for CASSTNSANTGELFF.

The chain links TRBV27 to TRBJ1-3, with no clear D. Trimming left V 6 bases short and J 4 bases short, with 10 bases between. Germline loops: CDR1 MNHEY, CDR2 SMNVEV (reference sequence). CDR3 size: 13 residues. The CDR3 nucleotides read TGTGCCAGCAGGAGGGTGGGGGGAAACACCATATATTTT. Protein sequence: CASRRVGGNTIYF.

The rearrangement links TRBV6-6 to TRBJ2-5, with no clear D. Germline V gene lookup returns CDR1 MNHNY and CDR2 SVGAGI (reference sequence). V lost 6 bases and J lost 0, with 8 bases in between. This CDR3 spans 13 amino acids. The CDR3 loop is CASRQTYQETQYF. CDR3 nucleotides: TGTGCCAGCAGGCAGACTTACCAAGAGACCCAGTACTTC.